This entry lists 18 T cell receptor beta chains sequenced from one sample in a study of cytomegalovirus exposure and HLA in healthy donors. Researchers ran the PCR with 60 Vbeta and 13 Jbeta primers. Sequenced by immunoSEQ multiplex PCR; TCRdb stores in-frame clones only, minus some. The sample lists around 80,000 clones, 10% occurring once. The sample was PBMCs. Receptors originate from a man in his fifties or sixties in good health and CMV-seropositive.

This clone was detected a few times. The rearrangement uses TRBV2 and TRBJ1-6; TRBD1 is a possible D gene (6 bases). The CDR3 is made up of 18 amino acids. The V gene lost 7 bases and the J gene lost 0 bases, with 19 bases spanning the gap. The germline V gene encodes CDR1 SNHLY and CDR2 FYNNEI. The CDR3 DNA sequence: TGTGCCAGCAAGATGTGGACAGCAGGAAGCTCCTATAATTCACCCCTCCACTTT. It translates to CASKMWTAGSSYNSPLHF.

This clone has a handful of counts. The chain uses TRBV30 and TRBJ2-2; TRBD1 agrees at 7 bases. Trimming at V came to 2 bases and at J to 3 bases, leaving 6 bases not matched to a gene. CDR1 and CDR2 from the germline V gene are GTSNPN and SVGIG (reference sequence). The CDR3 contains 15 residues. The CDR3 DNA reads TGTGCCTGGAGTTCACAGGGGCGAGACACCGGGGAGCTGTTTTTT. Amino acid sequence: CAWSSQGRDTGELFF.

The chain recombines TRBV5-1 with TRBJ1-6; D perhaps matches TRBD1 (5 bases). V was shortened by 0 bases and J by 5 bases, with 9 bases between the two germline ends. This CDR3 region has 15 residues. Germline values: CDR1 SGHRS, CDR2 YFSETQ. The CDR3 region is CASSLDLGDNSPLHF. DNA of the CDR3: TGCGCCAGCAGCTTGGACTTAGGGGATAATTCACCCCTCCACTTT.

The V and J genes are TRBV2 and TRBJ2-3; D is perhaps TRBD2 (5 bases). The CDR3 covers 11 residues. Trimming pared 4 bases from V and 12 bases from J, leaving 11 bases between. Germline assignment: CDR1 SNHLY and CDR2 FYNNEI. The CDR3 protein is CASSGGRTQYF. The CDR3 nucleotides are TGTGCCAGCAGTGGTGGGAGAACACAGTATTTT.

This clone was seen a few times. The V and J genes are TRBV28 and TRBJ1-1, with TRBD1 identical over 8 bases. This CDR3 is 15 amino acids long. V was pared by 5 bases and J by 1 base, with 6 bases of the junction left unmatched. Germline V gene sequence: CDR1 MDHEN, CDR2 SYDVKM. The CDR3 sequence is CASSKPGTGNTEAFF. The CDR3, as DNA: TGTGCCAGCAGTAAACCTGGGACAGGGAACACTGAAGCTTTCTTT.

This clone has a handful of counts. The chain joins TRBV6-5 to TRBJ2-4; TRBD2 matches 7 bases. Germline assignment: CDR1 MNHEY and CDR2 SVGAGI. This CDR3 comprises 15 residues. After removal of 5 bases from V and 0 bases from J, the junction contained 4 bases not matched to a gene. CDR3 amino acids: CASSTGGIAKNIQYF. CDR3 DNA: TGTGCCAGCAGTACGGGGGGAATAGCCAAAAACATTCAGTACTTC.

This clone was detected a few times. The chain carries TRBV6-1 and TRBJ2-3; 12 bases fit TRBD2. Losses at the gene ends were 5 bases for V and 8 bases for J; bases not matched to a gene: 8. Germline assignment: CDR1 MNHNS and CDR2 SASEGT. This CDR3 region has 15 residues. The CDR3, as DNA: TGTGCCAGCAGTTCTCCGACTAGCGGGGGCGGTACGCAGTATTTT. As protein: CASSSPTSGGGTQYF.

This clone occurred a few times. The gene calls are TRBV18 and TRBJ1-5; D is possibly TRBD1 (5 bases). With 6 bases removed from V and 7 bases from J, the gap between germline ends came to 19 bases. The CDR3 runs to 15 residues. Germline CDR1 reads KGHSH; CDR2 reads LQKENI. CDR3 region: CASSPGGGTGQPQHF. As DNA, the CDR3 is TGTGCCAGCTCCCCCGGGGGGGGAACGGGGCAGCCCCAGCATTTT.

This clone came up a few times. This chain links TRBV2 with TRBJ2-7; 8 bases align to TRBD2. The CDR3 spans 14 residues. The junction had 10 bases not matched to a gene; V was cut back by 5 bases and J by 7 bases. Germline V lookup: CDR1 SNHLY, CDR2 FYNNEI. DNA for the CDR3: TGTGCCAGCAGTATTGGAGCGGGAGCGGGGGAGCAGTACTTC. Residues: CASSIGAGAGEQYF.

Details on this clone: A much bigger clone sits one base away, suggesting this may be a read error. The same CDR3 is also encoded by other DNA sequences in this sample. Here the CDR3 DNA reads TGTGCCACCAGCCGGGACAGGGGGGAGACCCAGTACTTC. It translates to CATSRDRGETQYF. The chain employs TRBV15 and TRBJ2-5; 11 positions agree with TRBD1. CDR1 and CDR2 from the germline V gene are LNHNV and YYDKDF (reference sequence). The CDR3 loop spans 13 amino acids. With 5 bases clipped from V and 5 bases from J, the junction kept 1 base outside the gene matches.

This clone appeared a few times. J is TRBJ2-3 and V is TRBV30; 7 positions agree with TRBD1. CDR1 is GTSNPN and CDR2 is SVGIG in the germline V gene (reference sequence). V shed 5 bases and J 4 bases; nucleotides not matched to a gene: 3. CDR3 length: 12 amino acids. CDR3 in amino acids: CAWSTGPDTQYF. The CDR3 DNA reads as TGTGCCTGGTCGACAGGGCCAGATACGCAGTATTTT.

This clone was counted only a few times. V gene TRBV7-8 combines with J gene TRBJ2-5; 8 nucleotides line up with TRBD2. CDR3 length equals 13 residues. The V gene end was trimmed by 7 bases and the J gene end by 2 bases; junction bases not matched to a gene: 3. CDR1 and CDR2 from the germline V gene are SGHVS and FQNEAQ. The CDR3 here is CASNAGGQETQYF. CDR3 nucleotides: TGTGCCAGCAACGCGGGAGGACAAGAGACCCAGTACTTC. Supplemented by reference TRBV7-8 and TRBJ2-5, the full variable domain reads GAGVSQSPRYKVAKRGQDVALRCDPISGHVSLFWYQQALGQGPEFLTYFQNEAQLDKSGLPSDRFFAERPEGSVSTLKIQRTQQEDSAVYLCASNAGGQETQYFGPGTRLLVL.

This clone has more than one count but fewer than ten. This chain joins TRBV11-2 and TRBJ2-3; the D is unclear. V gave up 5 bases and J gave up 0 bases, with 6 bases separating them. The CDR3 has 13 residues. Germline V gives CDR1 SGHAT, CDR2 FQNNGV. In DNA, the CDR3 is TGTGCCAGCAGCGCGACTAGCACAGATACGCAGTATTTT. It translates to CASSATSTDTQYF.

This clone was detected only a few times. The J gene is TRBJ2-5, the V gene TRBV6-1; no firm D call. This CDR3 has 11 amino acids. Germline CDR1 MNHNS, CDR2 SASEGT. V was cut by 7 bases and J by 5 bases, with 8 bases left in between. In nucleotides, the CDR3 is TGTGCCAGCACGATCAGGGAGACCCAGTACTTC. Its protein product is CASTIRETQYF.

This clone appeared a few times. V gene TRBV5-1 combines with J gene TRBJ2-3, with 9 bases identical to TRBD1. The CDR3 runs to 16 residues. The germline CDR1 and CDR2 sequences are SGHRS and YFSETQ. The V and J ends lost 0 bases and 2 bases, in that order; junction bases with no gene match: 4. CDR3 bases: TGCGCCAGCAGCTTGGGGGACAGGGCAACCACAGATACGCAGTATTTT. It specifies CASSLGDRATTDTQYF.

The chain employs TRBV5-1 and TRBJ2-5; 8 nucleotides agree with TRBD1. Trimming took 2 bases from V and 5 from J; bases not matched to a gene: 5. The CDR3 extends over 14 amino acids. Germline CDR1 is SGHRS and CDR2 is YFSETQ. The CDR3, as DNA: TGCGCCAGCAGCTTAGGACAGGGCGATGAGACCCAGTACTTC. Residues: CASSLGQGDETQYF.

This clone was counted a few times. The chain uses TRBV27 and TRBJ2-1, with 8 bases that match TRBD2. Germline CDR1 MNHEY, CDR2 SMNVEV (reference sequence). V was pared by 3 bases and J by 0 bases, with 7 bases of the junction left unmatched. The CDR3 length is 17 residues. CDR3 DNA: TGTGCCAGCAGTTTCCGTAGCGGGGTGAGCTCCTACAATGAGCAGTTCTTC. This translates into CASSFRSGVSSYNEQFF.

This clone turned up a few times. This sequence joins TRBV28 and TRBJ2-1; TRBD1 agrees at 11 bases. V shed 6 bases, J shed 9 bases, and the junction held 13 bases outside the gene matches. The CDR3 totals 16 residues. Germline V lookup: CDR1 MDHEN, CDR2 SYDVKM. The CDR3 coding sequence is TGTGCCAGCAGCTCCTCTTGGGACAGGGGGGAGGGTGAGCAGTTCTTC. It encodes CASSSSWDRGEGEQFF.